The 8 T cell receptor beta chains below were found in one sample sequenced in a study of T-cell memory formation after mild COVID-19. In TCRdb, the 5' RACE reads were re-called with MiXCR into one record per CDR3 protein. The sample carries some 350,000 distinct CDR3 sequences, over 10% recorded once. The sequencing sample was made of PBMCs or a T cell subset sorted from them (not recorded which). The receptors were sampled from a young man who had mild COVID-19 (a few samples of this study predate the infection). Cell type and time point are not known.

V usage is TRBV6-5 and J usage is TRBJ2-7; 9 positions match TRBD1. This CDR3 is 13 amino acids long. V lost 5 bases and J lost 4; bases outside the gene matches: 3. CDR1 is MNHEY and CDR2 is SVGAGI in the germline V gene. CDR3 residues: CASSHGQGYEQYF. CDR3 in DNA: TGTGCCAGCAGTCACGGACAGGGGTACGAGCAGTACTTC.

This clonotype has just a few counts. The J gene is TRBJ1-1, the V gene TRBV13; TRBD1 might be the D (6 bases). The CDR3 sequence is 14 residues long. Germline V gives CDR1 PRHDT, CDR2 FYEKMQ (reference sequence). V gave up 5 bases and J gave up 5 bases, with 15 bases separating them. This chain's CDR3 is CASSQQGRGTEAFF. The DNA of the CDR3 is TGTGCCAGCAGCCAACAGGGTCGAGGGACTGAAGCTTTCTTT.

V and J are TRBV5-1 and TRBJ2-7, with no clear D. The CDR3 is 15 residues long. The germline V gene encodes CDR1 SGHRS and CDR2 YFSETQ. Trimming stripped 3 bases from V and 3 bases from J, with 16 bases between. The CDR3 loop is CASSSLGRSDYEQYF. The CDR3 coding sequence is TGCGCCAGCAGCTCCTTAGGGCGGTCTGACTACGAGCAGTACTTC. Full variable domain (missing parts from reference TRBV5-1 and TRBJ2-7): KAGVTQTPRYLIKTRGQQVTLSCSPISGHRSVSWYQQTPGQGLQFLFEYFSETQRNKGNFPGRFSGRQFSNSRSEMNVSTLELGDSALYLCASSSLGRSDYEQYFGPGTRLTVT.

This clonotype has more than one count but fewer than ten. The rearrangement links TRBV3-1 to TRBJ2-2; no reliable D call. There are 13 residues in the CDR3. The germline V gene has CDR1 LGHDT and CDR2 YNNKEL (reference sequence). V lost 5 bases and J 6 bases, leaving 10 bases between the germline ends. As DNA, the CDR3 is TGTGCCAGCAGCACCCGGGCCGCCGGGGAGCTGTTTTTT. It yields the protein CASSTRAAGELFF.

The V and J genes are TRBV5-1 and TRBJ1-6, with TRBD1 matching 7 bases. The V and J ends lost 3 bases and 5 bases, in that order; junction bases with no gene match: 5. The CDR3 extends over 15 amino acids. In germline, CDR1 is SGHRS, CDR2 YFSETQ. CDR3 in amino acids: CASSSQTGNNSPLHF. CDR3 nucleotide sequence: TGCGCCAGCAGCTCCCAGACAGGGAATAATTCACCCCTCCACTTT.

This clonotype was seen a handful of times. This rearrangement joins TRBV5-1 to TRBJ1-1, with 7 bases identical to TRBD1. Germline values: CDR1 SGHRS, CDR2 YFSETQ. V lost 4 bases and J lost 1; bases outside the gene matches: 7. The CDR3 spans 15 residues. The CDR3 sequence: CASSPGQSGNTEAFF. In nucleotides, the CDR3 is TGCGCCAGCAGCCCGGGACAGAGTGGGAACACTGAAGCTTTCTTT.

CDR3 in DNA: TGCAGCGTTGAATTCGGGGGTCAGGAGTTCAATGAGCAGTTCTTC. Protein sequence: CSVEFGGQEFNEQFF. The chain recombines TRBV29-1 with TRBJ2-1; D perhaps matches TRBD2 (6 bases). This CDR3 region has 15 residues. Trimming stripped 2 bases from V and 6 bases from J, with 17 bases between. Germline loops: CDR1 SQVTM, CDR2 ANQGSEA.

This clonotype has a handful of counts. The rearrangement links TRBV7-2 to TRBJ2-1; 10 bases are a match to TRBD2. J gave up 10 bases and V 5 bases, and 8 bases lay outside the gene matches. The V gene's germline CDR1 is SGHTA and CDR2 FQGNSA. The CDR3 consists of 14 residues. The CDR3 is CASSAVSGGPEQFF. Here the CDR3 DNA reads TGTGCCAGCAGCGCAGTTAGCGGGGGGCCCGAGCAGTTCTTC.